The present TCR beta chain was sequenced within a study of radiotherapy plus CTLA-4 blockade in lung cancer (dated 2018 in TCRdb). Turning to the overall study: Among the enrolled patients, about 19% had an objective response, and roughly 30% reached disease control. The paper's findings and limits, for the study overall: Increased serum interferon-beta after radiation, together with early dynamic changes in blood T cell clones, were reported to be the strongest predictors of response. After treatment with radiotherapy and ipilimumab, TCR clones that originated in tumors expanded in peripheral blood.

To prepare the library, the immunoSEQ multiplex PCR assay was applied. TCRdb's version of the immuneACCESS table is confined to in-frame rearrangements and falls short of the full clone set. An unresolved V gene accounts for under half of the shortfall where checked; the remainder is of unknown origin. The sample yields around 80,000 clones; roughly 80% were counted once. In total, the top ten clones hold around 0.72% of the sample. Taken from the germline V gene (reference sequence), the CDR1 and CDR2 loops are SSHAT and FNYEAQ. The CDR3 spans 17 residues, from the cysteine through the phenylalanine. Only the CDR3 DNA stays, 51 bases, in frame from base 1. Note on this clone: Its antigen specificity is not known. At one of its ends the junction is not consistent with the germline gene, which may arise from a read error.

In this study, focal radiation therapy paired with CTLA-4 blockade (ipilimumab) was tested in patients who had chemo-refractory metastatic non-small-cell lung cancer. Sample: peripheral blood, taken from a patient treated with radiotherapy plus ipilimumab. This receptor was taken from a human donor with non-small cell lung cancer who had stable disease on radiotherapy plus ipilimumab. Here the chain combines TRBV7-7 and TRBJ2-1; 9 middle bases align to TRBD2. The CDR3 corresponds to CASSLDLAGTKGNEQFF. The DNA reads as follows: TGTGCTAGCAGCTTAGACCTAGCGGGAACTAAGGGGAATGAGCAGTTCTTC.